What follows is one T cell receptor beta chain and its context. Its antigen remains unidentified. The entry originates in a study of cytomegalovirus exposure and HLA in healthy donors. Study results and caveats: In vitro checks showed that a few CMV-associated chains really do target CMV antigens. Accounts indicate the classifier identified cytomegalovirus status with strong specificity and sensitivity. Cytomegalovirus association was assigned to about 150 TCR beta chains.

Donors came from a validation cohort of over a hundred subjects, distinct from the first 666-subject cohort. This CDR3 has 13 amino acids. Germline V gene lookup returns CDR1 SGDLS and CDR2 YYNGEE. The ends were cut back, 3 bases at V and 2 bases at J, with 8 bases in the middle. Profiling relied on immunoSEQ multiplex PCR, and the TCRdb table lists in-frame clones only, not all of them. The data hold 98,000 or so clones, with around 85% observed a single time. The sequence derives from a woman under 30 in good health and CMV-seronegative. The sequenced sample consisted of PBMCs. The genes are TRBV9 and TRBJ1-2; unclear D gene. The CDR3 DNA reads TGTGCCAGCAGCGCCTCAGGAAACTATGGCTACACCTTC. Translated: CASSASGNYGYTF.